What follows are 30 T cell receptor beta chains derived from one specimen sequenced in a study of CD8 T cells in Susac syndrome. Random hexamers were used to reverse transcribe the RNA input (roughly 0.5 to 1 ug). TCRdb independently ran MiXCR on the immunoSEQ multiplex PCR reads; one entry per CDR3 protein. The data hold about 210,000 distinct CDR3 sequences, with about 94% observed a single time. Sequencing was carried out using CD4+ T cells from PBMCs. The receptors originated from a human donor with Susac syndrome.

This clonotype appeared once. This chain uses TRBV7-9 with TRBJ2-1, with D possibly being TRBD1 (6 bases). Germline V lookup: CDR1 SEHNR, CDR2 FQNEAQ (reference sequence). V was pared by 6 bases and J by 4 bases, with 10 bases between. There are 13 residues in the CDR3. The CDR3 DNA reads TGTGCCAGCAGTCCACAGGGTTACAATGAGCAGTTCTTC. It is translated as CASSPQGYNEQFF.

The chain couples TRBV30 to TRBJ1-2; 7 nucleotides line up with TRBD1. The germline V gene encodes CDR1 GTSNPN and CDR2 SVGIG (reference sequence). This CDR3 has 15 residues. The junction had 8 bases not matched to a gene; V was cut back by 0 bases and J by 4 bases. In DNA form, the CDR3 reads TGTGCCTGGAGTGTAGGGGGCAGGGACCGCTATGGCTACACCTTC. Translation gives CAWSVGGRDRYGYTF.

The CDR3 DNA sequence: TGCAGTGCTAGAGGGAGACAGGATCCCTACGAGCAGTACTTC. Protein product: CSARGRQDPYEQYF. The chain combines TRBV20-1 with TRBJ2-7, with TRBD1 as a possible D gene (6 bases). CDR3 size: 14 residues. Germline V gene sequence: CDR1 DFQATT, CDR2 SNEGSKA (reference sequence). V dropped 1 base and J dropped 2 bases, with 12 bases sitting between them.

J is TRBJ1-6 and V is TRBV6-5; TRBD1 matches at 11 bases. This CDR3 is 14 amino acids long. With V trimmed by 2 bases and J by 9 bases, 0 bases remained unmatched. Germline V gene sequence: CDR1 MNHEY, CDR2 SVGAGI. CDR3 sequence: CASSYGTGGSPLHF. The CDR3 nucleotides read TGTGCCAGCAGTTACGGGACAGGGGGTTCACCCCTCCACTTT.

Here the CDR3 DNA reads TGCGCCAGCAGCCAAGTATACCCCAGGGGAAGCTCCTACGAGCAGTACTTC. This codes for CASSQVYPRGSSYEQYF. The chain joins TRBV4-1 to TRBJ2-7; tentatively, D is TRBD1 (6 bases). This CDR3 has 17 residues. The germline V and J ends were trimmed by 1 base and 0 bases, with 16 bases remaining between them. Germline CDR1 is MGHRA and CDR2 is YSYEKL.

This sequence joins TRBV30 and TRBJ1-1; D not certain. V lost 4 bases, J lost 1 base, and 10 bases lay in between. The length of the CDR3 is 13 residues. From germline, CDR1 is GTSNPN and CDR2 SVGIG (reference sequence). In DNA form, the CDR3 reads TGTGCCTGGAAGGCCCTGGGGAACACTGAAGCTTTCTTT. It translates to CAWKALGNTEAFF.

This clonotype was found once. The V gene is TRBV19, the J gene TRBJ1-5; D might be TRBD1 (6 bases). CDR1 is LNHDA and CDR2 is SQIVND in the germline V gene (reference sequence). This CDR3 spans 16 amino acids. V was cut by 5 bases and J by 1 base, with 15 bases left in between. CDR3 loop: CASSLHRDVSNQPQHF. CDR3 sequence (DNA): TGTGCCAGTAGTTTGCACAGGGATGTGAGCAATCAGCCCCAGCATTTT.

The V and J genes are TRBV9 and TRBJ2-7, with D possibly being TRBD1 (5 bases). The CDR3 covers 14 residues. The germline gives CDR1 SGDLS, CDR2 YYNGEE. V lost 3 bases, J lost 5 bases, and 15 bases lay in between. The DNA of the CDR3 is TGTGCCAGCAGCGCAGCAGGGTTCCCGGACGAGCAGTACTTC. It codes for CASSAAGFPDEQYF.

This clonotype was seen a few times. The chain is built from TRBV6-5 and TRBJ1-1, with TRBD1 as a possible D gene (5 bases). The CDR3 has 12 residues. Trimming stripped 3 bases from V and 7 bases from J, with 9 bases between. CDR1 MNHEY and CDR2 SVGAGI come from the germline V gene. This CDR3 is CASSYRTGEAFF. Here the CDR3 DNA reads TGTGCCAGCAGTTATCGAACAGGTGAAGCTTTCTTT.

This clonotype was detected only once. This sequence joins TRBV3-1 and TRBJ2-5; D not resolved. The CDR3 sequence is 14 residues long. CDR1 and CDR2 (germline): LGHDT, YNNKEL (reference sequence). The V end lost 3 bases, the J end lost 1 base, and 9 bases lay between the germline ends. The CDR3 reads CASSHLQTQETQYF. CDR3 bases: TGTGCCAGCAGCCACCTACAGACCCAAGAGACCCAGTACTTC.

This clonotype was counted a single time. This sequence joins TRBV12-3 or TRBV12-4 and TRBJ2-1; 7 positions agree with TRBD1. The CDR3 contains 15 residues. V lost 4 bases to trimming and J lost 5 bases; unmatched junction nucleotides: 8. Here the CDR3 reads CASSSGTVSNNEQFF. The CDR3 nucleotides read TGTGCCAGCAGTTCCGGGACAGTATCCAACAATGAGCAGTTCTTC.

In regard to this clonotype: The junction differs from germline at one of its ends, possibly a read error. The rearrangement links TRBV5-1 to TRBJ1-1; 9 bases align to TRBD1. Germline-derived CDR1 and CDR2 are SGHRS and YFSETQ. The CDR3 spans 16 residues. This chain's CDR3 is CASRLALNRGLTEAFF. The CDR3 region has the DNA TGCGCCAGCAGATTGGCTCTGAACAGGGGGCTTACTGAAGCTTTCTTT.

The gene calls are TRBV11-3 and TRBJ2-7; no firm D call. V gave up 0 bases and J gave up 5 bases, with 14 bases separating them. Germline CDR1 and CDR2: SGHNT and YENEEA. The CDR3 runs 15 residues. The CDR3 nucleotides are TGTGCCAGCAGCTTAGAGGCAGAGTCCACTCACGAGCAGTACTTC. It is translated as CASSLEAESTHEQYF.

The DNA for the CDR3 is TGTGCCAGCAACAATGGACAGCCTGGAAACACCATATATTTT. Translating it yields CASNNGQPGNTIYF. The rearrangement uses TRBV11-2 and TRBJ1-3; D possibly corresponds to TRBD1 (6 bases). This CDR3 is built from 14 residues. V was pared by 7 bases and J by 2 bases, with 12 bases between. Germline CDR1 and CDR2: SGHAT and FQNNGV.

This chain uses TRBV20-1 with TRBJ2-3; TRBD2 aligns across 8 bases. J gave up 0 bases and V 1 base, and 12 bases lay outside the gene matches. The CDR3 runs 18 residues. Germline values: CDR1 DFQATT, CDR2 SNEGSKA (reference sequence). CDR3 residues: CSARAAGGGPVSTDTQYF. CDR3 sequence (DNA): TGCAGTGCTAGAGCCGCAGGCGGGGGGCCAGTTAGCACAGATACGCAGTATTTT.

The chain is built from TRBV12-3 or TRBV12-4 and TRBJ1-6; D unresolved. The CDR3 contains 12 residues. V gave up 8 bases and J gave up 7 bases, with 9 bases separating them. The CDR3 DNA is TGTGCCAGCGGACGGAACAATTCACCCCTCCACTTT. It is translated as CASGRNNSPLHF.

The gene calls are TRBV20-1 and TRBJ2-3; D is uncertain. Trimming cost V 3 bases and J 5 bases, with 6 bases left between them. CDR1 is DFQATT, CDR2 SNEGSKA, per germline (reference sequence). The length of the CDR3 is 11 residues. CDR3 DNA: TGCAGTGCTAGTTTGTTAGATACGCAGTATTTT. Translating it yields CSASLLDTQYF.

This clonotype was observed once. The rearrangement uses TRBV7-3 and TRBJ2-3, with D hard to call. The ends were cut back, 3 bases at V and 3 bases at J, with 13 bases in the middle. Germline CDR1 and CDR2: SGHTA and FQGTGA. This CDR3 has 15 residues. CDR3 bases: TGTGCCAGCAGCTTGTCGGCAGGACCTACAGATACGCAGTATTTT. Protein product: CASSLSAGPTDTQYF. Together with reference TRBV7-3 and TRBJ2-3, the CDR3 gives the full variable domain: GAGVSQTPSNKVTEKGKYVELRCDPISGHTALYWYRQSLGQGPEFLIYFQGTGAADDSGLPNDRFFAVRPEGSVSTLKIQRTERGDSAVYLCASSLSAGPTDTQYFGPGTRLTVL.

The V gene is TRBV30, the J gene TRBJ1-1; D is ambiguous. Trimming removed 5 bases from V and 1 base from J, with 11 bases in between. The CDR3 loop spans 13 amino acids. The germline V gene has CDR1 GTSNPN and CDR2 SVGIG (reference sequence). CDR3 DNA: TGTGCCTGGTCCCCCACGAAGAACACTGAAGCTTTCTTT. Translation: CAWSPTKNTEAFF.

The V gene is TRBV28, the J gene TRBJ2-7; 7 nucleotides align to TRBD1. Germline CDR1 reads MDHEN; CDR2 reads SYDVKM. The CDR3 is made up of 14 amino acids. V shed 4 bases, J shed 2 bases, and the junction held 5 bases outside the gene matches. In DNA, the CDR3 is TGTGCCAGCAGTTATAGGGACAGACCCTACGAGCAGTACTTC. Protein product: CASSYRDRPYEQYF.

The chain links TRBV28 to TRBJ2-7, with a tentative D call TRBD1 (6 bases). The CDR3 runs 15 residues. Germline V gene data show CDR1 as MDHEN and CDR2 as SYDVKM. V was trimmed by 4 bases and J by 4 bases, leaving 17 bases between them. The CDR3 protein is CASSSPGAGSYEQYF. The CDR3 DNA reads TGTGCCAGCAGTTCCCCAGGGGCTGGGAGTTACGAGCAGTACTTC.

The V gene is TRBV6-6, the J gene TRBJ1-6, with 8 bases aligning to TRBD1. CDR1 is MNHNY, CDR2 SVGAGI, per germline (reference sequence). This CDR3 comprises 15 residues. After removal of 4 bases from V and 9 bases from J, the junction contained 8 bases not matched to a gene. CDR3 nucleotides: TGTGCCAGCAGTTCCGCCGACAGGGGAGGTTCACCCCTCCACTTT. Protein sequence: CASSSADRGGSPLHF.

The chain couples TRBV25-1 to TRBJ2-5; the D call may be TRBD1 or TRBD2 (5 bases each). Trimming cost V 5 bases and J 5 bases, with 21 bases left between them. Germline V lookup: CDR1 MGHDK, CDR2 SYGVNS. The CDR3 extends over 16 amino acids. CDR3 sequence: CASSTPLRDVWETQYF. CDR3 nucleotide sequence: TGTGCCAGCAGTACACCCCTCCGGGACGTGTGGGAGACCCAGTACTTC.

Only a few counts were recorded for this clonotype. The CDR3 protein is CATSDPWGVGTDTQYF. CDR3 bases: TGTGCCACCAGTGATCCGTGGGGGGTAGGCACAGATACGCAGTATTTT. The gene calls are TRBV24-1 and TRBJ2-3; TRBD2 might be the D (6 bases). The CDR3 sequence is 16 residues long. Germline CDR1 and CDR2: KGHDR and SFDVKD. Trimming took off 3 bases at V and 1 base at J, with 13 bases between the two ends.

J is TRBJ1-2 and V is TRBV5-6; TRBD1 is a possible D gene (5 bases). This CDR3 contains 13 residues. V was pared by 4 bases and J by 3 bases, with 10 bases between. Germline lookup yields CDR1 SGHDT and CDR2 YYEEEE. The CDR3 here is CASSPTEDYGYTF. CDR3 in DNA: TGTGCCAGCAGCCCGACAGAAGACTATGGCTACACCTTC.

The rearrangement links TRBV4-2 to TRBJ1-5; D remains ambiguous. Germline V gene sequence: CDR1 LGHNA, CDR2 YNFKEQ. The CDR3 loop spans 17 amino acids. Trimming took 0 bases from V and 2 from J, leaving 14 bases between them. CDR3 DNA: TGTGCCAGCAGCCAAGATGGGCCGGCATCTGGCAATCAGCCCCAGCATTTT. Translated: CASSQDGPASGNQPQHF.

The chain has TRBV18 and TRBJ1-6, with 7 bases fitting TRBD1. V was pared by 4 bases and J by 0 bases, with 15 bases of the junction left unmatched. This CDR3 is built from 20 residues. Germline V lookup: CDR1 KGHSH, CDR2 LQKENI. CDR3 nucleotides: TGTGCCAGCTCACTAAGGGGGCTGGACCATAGCAGCTCCTATAATTCACCCCTCCACTTT. Protein: CASSLRGLDHSSSYNSPLHF.

The chain couples TRBV4-3 to TRBJ1-2; tentative D call: TRBD1 (6 bases). The CDR3 runs to 13 residues. V lost 2 bases and J 7 bases, leaving 11 bases between the germline ends. Germline V lookup: CDR1 LGHNA, CDR2 YSLEER. In DNA, the CDR3 is TGCGCCAGCAGCCAAACTCAGGGGAGTGGCTACACCTTC. As protein: CASSQTQGSGYTF.

This sequence joins TRBV3-1 and TRBJ2-2, with D perhaps matching TRBD1 (6 bases). V lost 6 bases, J lost 7 bases, and 15 bases lay in between. The CDR3 is made up of 14 amino acids. Germline CDR1 reads LGHDT; CDR2 reads YNNKEL (reference sequence). The CDR3 nucleotides are TGTGCCAGCAGTCAACCAGGGGCGGGCGGGGAGCTGTTTTTT. Residues: CASSQPGAGGELFF.

The chain is built from TRBV6-6 and TRBJ2-5; no definite D call. The ends were cut back, 2 bases at V and 1 base at J, with 2 bases in the middle. This CDR3 comprises 12 residues. Germline CDR1 MNHNY, CDR2 SVGAGI (reference sequence). CDR3 in amino acids: CASSYVQETQYF. The CDR3 DNA reads TGTGCCAGCAGTTACGTCCAAGAGACCCAGTACTTC.